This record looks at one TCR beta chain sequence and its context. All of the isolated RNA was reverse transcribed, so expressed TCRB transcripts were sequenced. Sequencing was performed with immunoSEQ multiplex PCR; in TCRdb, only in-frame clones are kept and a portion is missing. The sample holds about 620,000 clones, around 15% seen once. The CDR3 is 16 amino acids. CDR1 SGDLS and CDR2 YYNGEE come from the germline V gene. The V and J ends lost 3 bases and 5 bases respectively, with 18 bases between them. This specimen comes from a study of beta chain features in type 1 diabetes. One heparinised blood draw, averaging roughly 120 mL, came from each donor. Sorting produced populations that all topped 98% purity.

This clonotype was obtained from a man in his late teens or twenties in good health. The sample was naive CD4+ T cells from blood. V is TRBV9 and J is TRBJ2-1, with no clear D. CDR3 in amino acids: CASSAVHTLGNNEQFF. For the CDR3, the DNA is TGTGCCAGCAGCGCCGTACATACTCTCGGAAACAATGAGCAGTTCTTC.